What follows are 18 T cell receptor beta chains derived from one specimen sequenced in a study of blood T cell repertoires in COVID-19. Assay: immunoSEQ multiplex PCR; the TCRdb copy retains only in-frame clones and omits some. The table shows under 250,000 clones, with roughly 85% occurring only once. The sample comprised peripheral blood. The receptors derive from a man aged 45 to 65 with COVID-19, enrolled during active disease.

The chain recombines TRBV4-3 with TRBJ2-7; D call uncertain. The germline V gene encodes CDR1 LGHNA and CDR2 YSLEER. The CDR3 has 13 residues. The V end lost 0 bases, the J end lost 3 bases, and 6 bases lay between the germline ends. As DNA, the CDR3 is TGCGCCAGCAGCCAAGATCTATACTACGAGCAGTACTTC. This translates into CASSQDLYYEQYF.

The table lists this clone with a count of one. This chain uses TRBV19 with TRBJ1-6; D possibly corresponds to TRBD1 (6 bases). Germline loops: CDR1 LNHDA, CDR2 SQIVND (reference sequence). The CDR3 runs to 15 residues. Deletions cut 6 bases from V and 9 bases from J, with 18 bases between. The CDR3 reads CASSGDRSHGSPLHF. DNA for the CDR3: TGTGCCAGTAGCGGTGACAGGTCCCATGGTTCACCCCTCCACTTT. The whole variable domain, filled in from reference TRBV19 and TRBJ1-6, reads DGGITQSPKYLFRKEGQNVTLSCEQNLNHDAMYWYRQDPGQGLRLIYYSQIVNDFQKGDIAEGYSVSREKKESFPLTVTSAQKNPTAFYLCASSGDRSHGSPLHFGNGTRLTVT.

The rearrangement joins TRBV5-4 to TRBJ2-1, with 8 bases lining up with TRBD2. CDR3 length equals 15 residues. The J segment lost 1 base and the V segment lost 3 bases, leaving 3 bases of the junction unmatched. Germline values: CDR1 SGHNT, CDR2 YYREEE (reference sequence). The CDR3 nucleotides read TGTGCCAGCAGCTCGGGGGGGAGGTCCTACAATGAGCAGTTCTTC. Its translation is CASSSGGRSYNEQFF.

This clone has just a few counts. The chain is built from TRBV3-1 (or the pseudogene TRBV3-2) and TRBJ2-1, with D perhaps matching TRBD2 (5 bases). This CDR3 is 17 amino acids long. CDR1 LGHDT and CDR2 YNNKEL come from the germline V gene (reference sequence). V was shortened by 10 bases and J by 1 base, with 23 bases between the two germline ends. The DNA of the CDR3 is TGTGCCACCGCGAGATCCGGCGCCAGGAGGTCCTACAATGAGCAGTTCTTC. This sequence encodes CATARSGARRSYNEQFF.

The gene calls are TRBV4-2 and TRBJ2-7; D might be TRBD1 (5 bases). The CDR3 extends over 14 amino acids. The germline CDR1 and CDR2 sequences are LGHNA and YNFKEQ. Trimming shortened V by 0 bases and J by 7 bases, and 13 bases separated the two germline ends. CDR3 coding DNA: TGTGCCAGCAGCCAAGAAAGTGGGGCAAGAGAGCAGTACTTC. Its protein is CASSQESGAREQYF.

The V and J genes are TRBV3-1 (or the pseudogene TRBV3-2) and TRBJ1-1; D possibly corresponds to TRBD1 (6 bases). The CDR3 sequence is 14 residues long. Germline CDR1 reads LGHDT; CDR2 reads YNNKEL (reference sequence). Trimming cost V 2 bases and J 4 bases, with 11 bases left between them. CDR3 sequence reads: CASSQQNRATEAFF. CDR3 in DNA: TGTGCCAGCAGCCAACAAAACAGGGCCACTGAAGCTTTCTTT.

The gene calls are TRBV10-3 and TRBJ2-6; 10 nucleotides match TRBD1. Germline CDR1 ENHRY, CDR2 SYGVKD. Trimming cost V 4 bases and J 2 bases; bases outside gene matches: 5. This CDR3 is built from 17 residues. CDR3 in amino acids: CAISVGTGVTGANVLTF. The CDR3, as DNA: TGTGCCATCAGTGTAGGGACAGGGGTGACTGGGGCCAACGTCCTGACTTTC.

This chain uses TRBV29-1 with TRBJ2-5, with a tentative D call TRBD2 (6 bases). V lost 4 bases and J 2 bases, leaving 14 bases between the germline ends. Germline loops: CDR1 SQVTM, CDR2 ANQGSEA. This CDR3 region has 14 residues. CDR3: CSVGMFGGQETQYF. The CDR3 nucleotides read TGCAGCGTTGGAATGTTTGGGGGGCAAGAGACCCAGTACTTC.

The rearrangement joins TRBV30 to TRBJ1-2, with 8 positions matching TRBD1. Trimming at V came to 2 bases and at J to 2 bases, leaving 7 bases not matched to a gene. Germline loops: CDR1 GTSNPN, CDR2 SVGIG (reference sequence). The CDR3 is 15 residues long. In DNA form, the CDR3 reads TGTGCCTGGAGTAAACCAGGGGGCAGGAACTATGGCTACACCTTC. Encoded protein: CAWSKPGGRNYGYTF.

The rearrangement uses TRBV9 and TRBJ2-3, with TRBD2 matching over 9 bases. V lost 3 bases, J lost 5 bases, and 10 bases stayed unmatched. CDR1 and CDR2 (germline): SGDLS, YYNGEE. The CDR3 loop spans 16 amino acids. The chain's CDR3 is CASSEGAGGQGDTQYF. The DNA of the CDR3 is TGTGCCAGCAGCGAAGGCGCGGGGGGGCAAGGAGATACGCAGTATTTT.

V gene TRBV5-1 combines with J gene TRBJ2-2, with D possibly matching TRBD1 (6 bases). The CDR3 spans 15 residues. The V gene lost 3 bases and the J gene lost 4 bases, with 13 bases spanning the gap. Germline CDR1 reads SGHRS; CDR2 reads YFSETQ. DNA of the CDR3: TGCGCCAGCAGCTCGGGGACCAGGGGCACCGGGGAGCTGTTTTTT. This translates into CASSSGTRGTGELFF.

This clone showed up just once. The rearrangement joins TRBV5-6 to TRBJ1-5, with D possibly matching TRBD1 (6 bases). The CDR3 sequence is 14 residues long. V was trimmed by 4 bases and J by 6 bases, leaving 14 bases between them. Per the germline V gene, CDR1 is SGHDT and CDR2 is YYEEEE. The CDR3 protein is CASSAEGVGQPQHF. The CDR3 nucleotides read TGTGCCAGCAGCGCCGAGGGGGTTGGTCAGCCCCAGCATTTT.

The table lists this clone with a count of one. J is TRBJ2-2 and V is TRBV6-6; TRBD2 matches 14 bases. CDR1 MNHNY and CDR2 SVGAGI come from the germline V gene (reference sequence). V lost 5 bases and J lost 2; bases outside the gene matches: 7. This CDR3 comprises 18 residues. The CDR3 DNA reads TGTGCCAGCAGTCCTAGACTAGCGGGGGGGCTAAACACCGGGGAGCTGTTTTTT. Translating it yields CASSPRLAGGLNTGELFF.

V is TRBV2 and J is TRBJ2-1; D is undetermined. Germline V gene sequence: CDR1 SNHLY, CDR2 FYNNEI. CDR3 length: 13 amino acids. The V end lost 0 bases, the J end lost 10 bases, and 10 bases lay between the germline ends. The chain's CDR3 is CASSEAAAPEQFF. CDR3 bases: TGTGCCAGCAGTGAAGCGGCTGCCCCGGAGCAGTTCTTC.

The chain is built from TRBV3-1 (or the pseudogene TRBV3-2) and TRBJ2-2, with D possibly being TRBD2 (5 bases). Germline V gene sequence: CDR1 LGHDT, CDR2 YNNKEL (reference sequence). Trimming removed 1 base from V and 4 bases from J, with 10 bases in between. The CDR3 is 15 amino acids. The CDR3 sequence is CASSQVSVGTGELFF. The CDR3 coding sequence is TGTGCCAGCAGCCAAGTTAGCGTTGGCACCGGGGAGCTGTTTTTT.

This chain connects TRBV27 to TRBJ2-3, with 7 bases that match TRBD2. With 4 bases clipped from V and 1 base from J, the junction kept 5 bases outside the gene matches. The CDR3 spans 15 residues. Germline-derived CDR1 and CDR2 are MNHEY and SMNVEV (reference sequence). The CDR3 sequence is CASSYGGDGTDTQYF. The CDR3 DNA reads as TGTGCCAGCAGTTATGGGGGGGACGGCACAGATACGCAGTATTTT.

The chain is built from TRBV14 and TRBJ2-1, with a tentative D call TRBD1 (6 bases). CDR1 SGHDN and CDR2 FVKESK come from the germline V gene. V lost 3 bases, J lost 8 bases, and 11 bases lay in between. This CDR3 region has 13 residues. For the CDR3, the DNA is TGTGCCAGCAGCCACCGCAGGGGTCATGAGCAGTTCTTC. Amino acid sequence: CASSHRRGHEQFF.

In nucleotides, the CDR3 is TGTGCCACAAAGGACAGTCTGCGAGCTTTCTTT. Its protein is CATKDSLRAFF. The chain combines TRBV2 with TRBJ1-1, with D perhaps TRBD1 (6 bases). V was cut by 10 bases and J by 10 bases, with 16 bases left in between. CDR1 is SNHLY, CDR2 FYNNEI, per germline. The CDR3 covers 11 residues.